This T cell receptor beta chain was recorded in a study of cytomegalovirus exposure and HLA in healthy donors. Study-level results: Trimming of TCR beta V- and J-genes showed a link, identified in a later analysis, to a missense DCLRE1C variant. Altogether, more than 150 TCR beta chains were recorded as cytomegalovirus-associated. In a later analysis, specific HLA alleles were associated with 15,000 to 20,000 TCR beta sequences at a 0.05 false discovery rate.

The study ran its PCR with 60 Vbeta and 13 Jbeta primers. Clones were sequenced by immunoSEQ multiplex PCR, and TCRdb holds only the in-frame ones, with some missing. The sample comprises fewer than 100,000 clones, approximately 80% of which are singletons, and 0.7% to 0.85% rests with the top ten. V lost 9 bases and J lost 4; bases outside the gene matches: 12. The CDR3 loop spans 15 amino acids. CDR1 and CDR2 from the germline V gene are SGHRS and YFSETQ. A note on this clone: Its target is unknown.

This receptor was taken from a woman aged 55-69 years in good health and CMV-seronegative. Sequenced: PBMCs. The chain carries TRBV5-1 and TRBJ2-2; TRBD1 matches 7 bases. The CDR3 region is CATRQTGSGTGELFF. The CDR3 nucleotides read TGCGCCACCAGGCAGACAGGGTCGGGCACCGGGGAGCTGTTTTTT.